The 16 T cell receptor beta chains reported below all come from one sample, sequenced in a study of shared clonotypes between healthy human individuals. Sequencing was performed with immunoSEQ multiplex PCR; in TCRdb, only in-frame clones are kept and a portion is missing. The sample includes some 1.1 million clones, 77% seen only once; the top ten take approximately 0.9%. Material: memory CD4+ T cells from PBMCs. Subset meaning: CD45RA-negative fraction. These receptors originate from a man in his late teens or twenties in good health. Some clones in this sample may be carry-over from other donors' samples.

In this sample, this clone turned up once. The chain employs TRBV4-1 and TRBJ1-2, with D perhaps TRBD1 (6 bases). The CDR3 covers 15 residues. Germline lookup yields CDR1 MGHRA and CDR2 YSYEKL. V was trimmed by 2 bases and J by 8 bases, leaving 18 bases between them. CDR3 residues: CASSQFGGPRVGYTF. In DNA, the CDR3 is TGCGCCAGCAGCCAATTTGGGGGCCCCCGGGTGGGCTACACCTTC.

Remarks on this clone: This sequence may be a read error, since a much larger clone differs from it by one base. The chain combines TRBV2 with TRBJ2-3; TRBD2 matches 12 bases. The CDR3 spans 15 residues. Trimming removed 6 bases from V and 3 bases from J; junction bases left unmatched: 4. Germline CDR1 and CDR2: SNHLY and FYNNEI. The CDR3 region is CASSPTSGRTDTQYF. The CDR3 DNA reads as TGTGCCAGCAGCCCGACTAGCGGGAGAACAGATACGCAGTATTTT.

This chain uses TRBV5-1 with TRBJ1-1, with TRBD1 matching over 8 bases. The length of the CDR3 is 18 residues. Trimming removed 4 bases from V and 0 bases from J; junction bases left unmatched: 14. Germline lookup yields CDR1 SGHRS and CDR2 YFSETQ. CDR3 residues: CASSVPVDRGGMNTEAFF. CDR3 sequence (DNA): TGCGCCAGCAGCGTCCCCGTTGACAGGGGAGGCATGAACACTGAAGCTTTCTTT.

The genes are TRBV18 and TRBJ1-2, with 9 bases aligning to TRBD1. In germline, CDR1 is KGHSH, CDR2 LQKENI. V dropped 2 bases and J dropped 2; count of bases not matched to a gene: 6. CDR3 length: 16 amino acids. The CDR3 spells CASSPGQGKLNYGYTF. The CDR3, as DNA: TGTGCCAGCTCACCAGGACAGGGGAAGTTGAACTATGGCTACACCTTC.

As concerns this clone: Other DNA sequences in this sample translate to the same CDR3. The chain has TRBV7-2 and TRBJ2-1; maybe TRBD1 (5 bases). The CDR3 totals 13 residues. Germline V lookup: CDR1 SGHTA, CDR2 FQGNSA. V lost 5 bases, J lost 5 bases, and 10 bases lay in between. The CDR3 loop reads CASSLGPNNEQFF. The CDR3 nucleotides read TGTGCCAGCAGCCTGGGGCCGAACAATGAGCAGTTCTTC.

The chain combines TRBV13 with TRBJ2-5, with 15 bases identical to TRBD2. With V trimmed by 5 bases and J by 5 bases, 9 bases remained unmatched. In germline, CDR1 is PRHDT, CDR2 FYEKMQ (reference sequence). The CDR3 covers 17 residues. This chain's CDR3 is CASSRGTSGRRGETQYF. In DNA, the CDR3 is TGTGCCAGCAGCCGAGGGACTAGCGGGAGGCGAGGGGAGACCCAGTACTTC. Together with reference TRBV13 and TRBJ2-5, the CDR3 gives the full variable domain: AAGVIQSPRHLIKEKRETATLKCYPIPRHDTVYWYQQGPGQDPQFLISFYEKMQSDKGSIPDRFSAQQFSDYHSELNMSSLELGDSALYFCASSRGTSGRRGETQYFGPGTRLLVL.

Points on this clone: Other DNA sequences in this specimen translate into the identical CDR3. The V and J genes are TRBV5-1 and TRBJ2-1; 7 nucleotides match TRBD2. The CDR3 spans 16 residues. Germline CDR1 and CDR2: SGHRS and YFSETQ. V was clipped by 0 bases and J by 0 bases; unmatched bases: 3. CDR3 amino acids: CASSLAASGSYNEQFF. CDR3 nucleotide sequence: TGCGCCAGCAGCTTGGCGGCTAGCGGCTCCTACAATGAGCAGTTCTTC.

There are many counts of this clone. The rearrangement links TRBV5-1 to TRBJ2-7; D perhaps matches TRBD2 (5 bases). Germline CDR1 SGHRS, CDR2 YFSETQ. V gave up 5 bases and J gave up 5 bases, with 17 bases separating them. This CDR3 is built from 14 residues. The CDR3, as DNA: TGCGCCAGCAGGGCGTCTCCGGGAAGCAACGAGCAGTACTTC. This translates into CASRASPGSNEQYF. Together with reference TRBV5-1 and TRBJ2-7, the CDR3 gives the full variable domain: KAGVTQTPRYLIKTRGQQVTLSCSPISGHRSVSWYQQTPGQGLQFLFEYFSETQRNKGNFPGRFSGRQFSNSRSEMNVSTLELGDSALYLCASRASPGSNEQYFGPGTRLTVT.

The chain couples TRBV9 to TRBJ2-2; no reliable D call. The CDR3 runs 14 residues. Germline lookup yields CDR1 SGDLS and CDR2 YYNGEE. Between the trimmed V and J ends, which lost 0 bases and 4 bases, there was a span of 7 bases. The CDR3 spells CASSVDLVTGELFF. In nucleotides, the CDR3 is TGTGCCAGCAGCGTAGACCTAGTCACCGGGGAGCTGTTTTTT.

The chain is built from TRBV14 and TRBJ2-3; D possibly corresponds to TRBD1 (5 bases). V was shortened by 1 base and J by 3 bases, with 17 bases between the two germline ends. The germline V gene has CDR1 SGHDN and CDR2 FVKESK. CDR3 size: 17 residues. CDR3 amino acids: CASSQGWGAVFTDTQYF. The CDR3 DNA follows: TGTGCCAGCAGCCAAGGGTGGGGCGCCGTCTTTACAGATACGCAGTATTTT. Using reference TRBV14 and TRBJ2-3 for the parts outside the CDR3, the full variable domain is EAGVTQFPSHSVIEKGQTVTLRCDPISGHDNLYWYRRVMGKEIKFLLHFVKESKQDESGMPNNRFLAERTGGTYSTLKVQPAELEDSGVYFCASSQGWGAVFTDTQYFGPGTRLTVL.

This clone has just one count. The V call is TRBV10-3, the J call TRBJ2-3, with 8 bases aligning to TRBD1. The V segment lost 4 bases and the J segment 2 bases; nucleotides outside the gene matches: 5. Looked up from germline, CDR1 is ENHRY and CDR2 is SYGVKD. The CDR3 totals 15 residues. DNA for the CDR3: TGTGCCATCAGTGCCCGGACAGGGCCCACAGATACGCAGTATTTT. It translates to CAISARTGPTDTQYF.

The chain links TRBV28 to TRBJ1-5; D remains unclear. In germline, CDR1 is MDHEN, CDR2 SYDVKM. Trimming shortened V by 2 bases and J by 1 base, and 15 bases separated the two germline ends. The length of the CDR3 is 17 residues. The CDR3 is CASSLRVSRLSNQPQHF. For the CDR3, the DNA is TGTGCCAGCAGTTTAAGGGTTTCAAGACTCAGCAATCAGCCCCAGCATTTT.

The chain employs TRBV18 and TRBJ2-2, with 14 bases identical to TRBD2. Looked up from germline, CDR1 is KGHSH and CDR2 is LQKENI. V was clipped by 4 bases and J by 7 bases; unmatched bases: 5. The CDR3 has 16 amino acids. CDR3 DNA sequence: TGTGCCAGCTCACACAGGACTAGCGGGAGGATCGGGGAGCTGTTTTTT. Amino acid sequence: CASSHRTSGRIGELFF.

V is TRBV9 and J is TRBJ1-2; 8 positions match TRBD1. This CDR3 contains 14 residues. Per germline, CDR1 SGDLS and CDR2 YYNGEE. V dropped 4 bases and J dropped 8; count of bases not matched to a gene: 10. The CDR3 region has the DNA TGTGCCAGCAGCCCACGGACAGGGAGGGAAGGCTACACCTTC. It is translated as CASSPRTGREGYTF.

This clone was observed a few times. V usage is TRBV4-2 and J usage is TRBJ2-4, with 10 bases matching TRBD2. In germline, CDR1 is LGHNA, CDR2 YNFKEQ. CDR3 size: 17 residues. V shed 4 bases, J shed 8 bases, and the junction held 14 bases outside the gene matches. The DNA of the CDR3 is TGTGCCAGCAGCCCCCTAACCGGGACTAGCGCGGAGGACATTCAGTACTTC. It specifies CASSPLTGTSAEDIQYF.

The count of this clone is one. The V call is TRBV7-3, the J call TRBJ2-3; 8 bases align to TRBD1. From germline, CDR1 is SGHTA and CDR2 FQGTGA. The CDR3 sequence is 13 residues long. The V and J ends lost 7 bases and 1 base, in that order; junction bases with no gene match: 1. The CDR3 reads CASKQGGTDTQYF. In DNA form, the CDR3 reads TGTGCCAGCAAACAGGGGGGCACAGATACGCAGTATTTT.